These 30 T cell receptor beta chains came from one sample sequenced in a study of lymphopenia after photon versus proton radiotherapy. The table came from immunoSEQ multiplex PCR; TCRdb's copy has only in-frame clones and leaves some out. Of roughly 18,000 clones listed, around 90% are singletons. This specimen was peripheral blood, taken from a patient treated with photon-based radiotherapy. The receptor set was obtained from a woman between 40 and 50 years old with cholangiocarcinoma.

This chain uses TRBV19 with TRBJ1-1; D is ambiguous. The CDR3 is 11 amino acids. Deletions cut 8 bases from V and 1 base from J, with 5 bases between. Per germline, CDR1 LNHDA and CDR2 SQIVND (reference sequence). The CDR3 reads CASGRNTEAFF. DNA of the CDR3: TGTGCCAGTGGGAGGAACACTGAAGCTTTCTTT.

The V gene is TRBV25-1, the J gene TRBJ1-1; a possible D gene is TRBD1 (5 bases). With 4 bases removed from V and 1 base from J, the gap between germline ends came to 16 bases. The CDR3 runs to 16 residues. The V gene's germline CDR1 is MGHDK and CDR2 SYGVNS. The CDR3 coding sequence is TGTGCCAGCAGTGCCCCCCCCGGGGACGGGAACACTGAAGCTTTCTTT. This sequence encodes CASSAPPGDGNTEAFF.

V gene TRBV21-1 combines with J gene TRBJ1-1. TRBV21-1 is reported as a pseudogene. The CDR3 contains 16 residues. This CDR3 reads CASRIIIATIRTEAFF. CDR3 bases: TGTGCCAGCAGGATCATAATAGCCACAATTCGCACTGAAGCTTTCTTT.

The chain uses TRBV29-1 and TRBJ1-1, with TRBD1 matching over 10 bases. Per germline, CDR1 SQVTM and CDR2 ANQGSEA. The ends lost 5 bases at V and 7 bases at J; junction bases unmatched: 7. The CDR3 has 13 residues. This chain's CDR3 is CSVRPGQGLEAFF. The CDR3 coding sequence is TGCAGCGTTCGCCCGGGACAGGGGCTTGAAGCTTTCTTT.

This clone showed up just once. The gene calls are TRBV15 and TRBJ1-1; TRBD1 might be the D (6 bases). Trimming removed 5 bases at V and 1 base at J, with 20 bases between. The CDR3 is 17 amino acids. Germline V CDR1 and CDR2: LNHNV, YYDKDF (reference sequence). The CDR3 DNA is TGTGCCACCAGCTCCTTGAGGGCAGGGGAAAAGAACACTGAAGCTTTCTTT. Amino acid sequence: CATSSLRAGEKNTEAFF.

The gene calls are TRBV2 and TRBJ1-5; perhaps TRBD1 as D (6 bases). Trimming shortened V by 5 bases and J by 3 bases, and 8 bases separated the two germline ends. CDR3 length: 13 amino acids. Germline V lookup: CDR1 SNHLY, CDR2 FYNNEI. CDR3 residues: CASSRQVNQPQHF. CDR3 in DNA: TGTGCCAGCAGTAGACAGGTCAATCAGCCCCAGCATTTT. The variable domain in full, completed from reference TRBV2 and TRBJ1-5, reads EPEVTQTPSHQVTQMGQEVILRCVPISNHLYFYWYRQILGQKVEFLVSFYNNEISEKSEIFDDQFSVERPDGSNFTLKIRSTKLEDSAMYFCASSRQVNQPQHFGDGTRLSIL.

This clone was seen a few times. The rearrangement links TRBV20-1 to TRBJ2-5; D remains unclear. The ends were cut back, 3 bases at V and 2 bases at J, with 4 bases in the middle. The CDR3 consists of 11 residues. Per germline, CDR1 DFQATT and CDR2 SNEGSKA (reference sequence). CDR3 residues: CSASKQETQYF. Here the CDR3 DNA reads TGCAGTGCTAGCAAACAAGAGACCCAGTACTTC.

V and J are TRBV30 and TRBJ2-7; either TRBD1 or TRBD2 may supply D (5 bases each). Germline V gives CDR1 GTSNPN, CDR2 SVGIG (reference sequence). V lost 5 bases to trimming and J lost 0 bases, with 11 bases between them. This CDR3 comprises 13 residues. In DNA, the CDR3 is TGTGCCTGGGGCTCAGGGAGCTCCTACGAGCAGTACTTC. Amino acid sequence: CAWGSGSSYEQYF.

The chain combines TRBV9 with TRBJ1-2; 10 positions match TRBD1. Losses at the gene ends were 6 bases for V and 7 bases for J; bases not matched to a gene: 9. Germline V lookup: CDR1 SGDLS, CDR2 YYNGEE. This CDR3 has 14 residues. CDR3 DNA sequence: TGTGCCAGCACCCTCAATGACAGGGGGCCTGGCTACACCTTC. Translating it yields CASTLNDRGPGYTF.

This clone was seen a single time. The chain couples TRBV6-5 to TRBJ1-3; perhaps TRBD1 as D (5 bases). Germline V gives CDR1 MNHEY, CDR2 SVGAGI. This CDR3 comprises 15 residues. The ends were cut back, 4 bases at V and 2 bases at J, with 12 bases in the middle. The CDR3 region has the DNA TGTGCCAGCAGTTCTGCAGGGCCCCCTGGAAACACCATATATTTT. Its protein is CASSSAGPPGNTIYF.

V gene TRBV5-6 combines with J gene TRBJ2-5; 8 bases align to TRBD1. This CDR3 spans 15 amino acids. V gave up 3 bases and J gave up 5 bases; unmatched junction bases: 9. Germline V gene data show CDR1 as SGHDT and CDR2 as YYEEEE. This CDR3 is CASSSGGQGEETQYF. The CDR3 nucleotides read TGTGCCAGCAGCTCTGGAGGACAGGGCGAGGAGACCCAGTACTTC.

The CDR3 nucleotides are TGTGCCAGCAGCTCTTCCTTAGCGGGGGCCACCTACAATGAGCAGTTCTTC. It specifies CASSSSLAGATYNEQFF. The V and J genes are TRBV11-3 and TRBJ2-1, with 9 bases lining up with TRBD2. Germline V CDR1 and CDR2: SGHNT, YENEEA. After removal of 4 bases from V and 2 bases from J, the junction contained 9 bases not matched to a gene. The length of the CDR3 is 17 residues.

The chain links TRBV2 to TRBJ2-7, with D possibly matching TRBD2 (6 bases). Between the trimmed V and J ends, which lost 8 bases and 7 bases, there was a span of 15 bases. The CDR3 is made up of 12 amino acids. Germline CDR1 SNHLY, CDR2 FYNNEI. The CDR3 protein is CASGEDLVEQYF. The CDR3 nucleotides are TGTGCCAGCGGGGAGGACCTTGTTGAGCAGTACTTC.

This chain joins TRBV7-9 and TRBJ1-2, with D uncertain. V lost 1 base and J lost 4, with 7 bases in between. This CDR3 is 13 amino acids long. Germline lookup yields CDR1 SEHNR and CDR2 FQNEAQ (reference sequence). CDR3: CASSLDPTYGYTF. Written as DNA, the CDR3 is TGTGCCAGCAGCTTAGACCCGACCTATGGCTACACCTTC.

The rearrangement links TRBV7-2 to TRBJ1-2, with D possibly being TRBD1 (6 bases). Trimming stripped 2 bases from V and 0 bases from J, with 13 bases between. Germline V gene sequence: CDR1 SGHTA, CDR2 FQGNSA. The CDR3 covers 16 residues. CDR3 in amino acids: CASSLQGSPPNYGYTF. CDR3 nucleotide sequence: TGTGCCAGCAGCTTACAGGGGTCTCCACCTAACTATGGCTACACCTTC.

The chain is built from TRBV30 and TRBJ1-3; D is uncertain. Per the germline V gene, CDR1 is GTSNPN and CDR2 is SVGIG (reference sequence). The CDR3 covers 13 residues. V dropped 3 bases and J dropped 0 bases, with 6 bases sitting between them. This CDR3 reads CAWSALSGNTIYF. In nucleotides, the CDR3 is TGTGCCTGGAGCGCCCTCTCTGGAAACACCATATATTTT. Combining the CDR3 with reference TRBV30 and TRBJ1-3 gives the whole variable domain SQTIHQWPATLVQPVGSPLSLECTVEGTSNPNLYWYRQAAGRGLQLLFYSVGIGQISSEVPQNLSASRPQDRQFILSSKKLLLSDSGFYLCAWSALSGNTIYFGEGSWLTVV.

The chain employs TRBV5-1 and TRBJ2-1; no reliable D call. This CDR3 region has 14 residues. The germline V and J ends were trimmed by 2 bases and 0 bases, with 6 bases remaining between them. CDR1 is SGHRS and CDR2 is YFSETQ in the germline V gene. CDR3 loop: CASSFGVSYNEQFF. The DNA for the CDR3 is TGCGCCAGCAGCTTTGGGGTCTCCTACAATGAGCAGTTCTTC.

The V gene is TRBV5-4, the J gene TRBJ1-1, with D unresolved. V lost 1 base and J 5 bases, leaving 9 bases between the germline ends. The CDR3 is 13 residues long. CDR1 SGHNT and CDR2 YYREEE come from the germline V gene (reference sequence). In DNA form, the CDR3 reads TGTGCCAGCAGCTTGCATCCGGGAACTGAAGCTTTCTTT. This gives the protein CASSLHPGTEAFF.

The chain recombines TRBV4-2 with TRBJ2-7, with 11 bases identical to TRBD1. Germline trimming cut 0 bases from V and 0 bases from J; bases unmatched to any gene: 10. Germline V gene data show CDR1 as LGHNA and CDR2 as YNFKEQ. The CDR3 loop spans 19 amino acids. The CDR3 loop is CASSQDRTGGRPTSYEQYF. CDR3 coding DNA: TGTGCCAGCAGCCAAGACCGGACAGGGGGCCGACCTACCTCCTACGAGCAGTACTTC.

This clone was observed a handful of times. The gene calls are TRBV9 and TRBJ2-1; TRBD2 matches at 14 bases. V lost 4 bases to trimming and J lost 14 bases; unmatched junction nucleotides: 11. The CDR3 runs to 15 residues. Germline values: CDR1 SGDLS, CDR2 YYNGEE. CDR3 sequence: CASSPGTSGRGREFF. The DNA of the CDR3 is TGTGCCAGCAGCCCCGGGACTAGCGGGAGAGGGAGGGAGTTCTTC.

The chain joins TRBV30 to TRBJ2-7; 11 nucleotides line up with TRBD2. The J segment lost 3 bases and the V segment lost 5 bases, leaving 6 bases of the junction unmatched. Germline V lookup: CDR1 GTSNPN, CDR2 SVGIG (reference sequence). The CDR3 loop spans 14 amino acids. Written as DNA, the CDR3 is TGTGCCTGGGCGCCGGGACTAGCGGACTACGAGCAGTACTTC. Its translation is CAWAPGLADYEQYF.

This clone was found once. The chain combines TRBV12-5 with TRBJ1-1; D ambiguous. V was trimmed by 6 bases and J by 5 bases, leaving 22 bases between them. The CDR3 has 16 residues. Germline CDR1 reads LGHNT; CDR2 reads FRNRAP. CDR3 sequence (DNA): TGTGCTAGTGGACCCTATGAACGAGGAGAGGGAACTGAAGCTTTCTTT. Translated: CASGPYERGEGTEAFF.

The CDR3 region has the DNA TGTGCCATCACCCCAGATGGTGGTTCACCCCTCCACTTT. Translating it yields CAITPDGGSPLHF. This rearrangement joins TRBV10-3 to TRBJ1-6; D gene ambiguous. V was pared by 7 bases and J by 9 bases, with 13 bases between. Germline CDR1 reads ENHRY; CDR2 reads SYGVKD. This CDR3 is built from 13 residues.

V and J are TRBV28 and TRBJ1-1; D remains ambiguous. The CDR3 consists of 14 residues. CDR1 and CDR2 (germline): MDHEN, SYDVKM. The ends were cut back, 6 bases at V and 0 bases at J, with 11 bases in the middle. CDR3 sequence reads: CASSPRVMNTEAFF. CDR3 nucleotides: TGTGCCAGCAGCCCTCGGGTCATGAACACTGAAGCTTTCTTT.

Written as DNA, the CDR3 is TGTGCCAGCTCACCCGGGACTAGCGGAGGCCGATTGGCCCAGTACTTC. It codes for CASSPGTSGGRLAQYF. The gene calls are TRBV18 and TRBJ2-5; TRBD2 aligns across 11 bases. Germline V gene lookup returns CDR1 KGHSH and CDR2 LQKENI. V gave up 3 bases and J gave up 9 bases; unmatched junction bases: 12. This CDR3 spans 16 amino acids.

This clone was observed a handful of times. The CDR3 is CASRPQGVETQYF. The CDR3, as DNA: TGTGCCAGCAGGCCTCAGGGAGTAGAGACCCAGTACTTC. The chain couples TRBV27 to TRBJ2-5, with D perhaps TRBD1 or TRBD2 (5 bases each). Per the germline V gene, CDR1 is MNHEY and CDR2 is SMNVEV (reference sequence). The germline V and J ends were trimmed by 6 bases and 4 bases, with 12 bases remaining between them. CDR3 length: 13 residues.

The CDR3 protein is CASESSKNIQYF. Here the CDR3 DNA reads TGTGCCAGTGAATCATCTAAAAACATTCAGTACTTC. The chain carries TRBV6-6 and TRBJ2-4; D unresolved. Germline V gene data show CDR1 as MNHNY and CDR2 as SVGAGI (reference sequence). V was clipped by 9 bases and J by 4 bases, with 10 bases between them. This CDR3 region has 12 residues.

The V gene is TRBV7-3, the J gene TRBJ2-2; 10 nucleotides align to TRBD1. This CDR3 has 14 residues. From germline, CDR1 is SGHTA and CDR2 FQGTGA. Losses at the gene ends were 5 bases for V and 5 bases for J; bases not matched to a gene: 2. CDR3 nucleotides: TGTGCCAGCAGCCCGGGACAGGGGACCGGGGAGCTGTTTTTT. Its protein is CASSPGQGTGELFF. The variable domain in full, with the rest retrieved from reference TRBV7-3 and TRBJ2-2, is GAGVSQTPSNKVTEKGKYVELRCDPISGHTALYWYRQSLGQGPEFLIYFQGTGAADDSGLPNDRFFAVRPEGSVSTLKIQRTERGDSAVYLCASSPGQGTGELFFGEGSRLTVL.

This sequence joins TRBV5-1 and TRBJ2-1; D unclear. The CDR3 is 16 residues long. Germline V gene sequence: CDR1 SGHRS, CDR2 YFSETQ. With 3 bases removed from V and 7 bases from J, the gap between germline ends came to 20 bases. CDR3 coding DNA: TGCGCCAGCAGCTCCCCCCGGGTGGATCTTCGGAATGAGCAGTTCTTC. This sequence encodes CASSSPRVDLRNEQFF.

This rearrangement joins TRBV9 to TRBJ2-2, with a tentative D call TRBD1 (6 bases). CDR3 length: 15 amino acids. Germline lookup yields CDR1 SGDLS and CDR2 YYNGEE. Deletions cut 0 bases from V and 1 base from J, with 7 bases between. This CDR3 reads CASSVGTVNTGELFF. CDR3 in DNA: TGTGCCAGCAGCGTAGGGACAGTGAACACCGGGGAGCTGTTTTTT.